Listed here are 2 T cell receptor beta chains from one sample, sequenced in a study of radiotherapy plus CTLA-4 blockade in lung cancer. Method: immunoSEQ multiplex PCR; TCRdb's copy keeps in-frame clones and lacks some. The repertoire holds tens of thousands of clones, with 60% to 80% as singletons. The sequences come from peripheral blood, collected from a patient treated with radiotherapy plus ipilimumab. These TCRs come from a human donor with non-small cell lung cancer whose response to radiotherapy plus ipilimumab could not be evaluated.

This chain uses TRBV5-6 with TRBJ1-2; tentative D call: TRBD1 (6 bases). The V gene lost 4 bases and the J gene lost 0 bases, with 13 bases spanning the gap. The CDR3 has 15 residues. Germline CDR1 and CDR2: SGHDT and YYEEEE. CDR3 in DNA: TGTGCCAGCAGCGCTTTGGACAGTACTAACTATGGCTACACCTTC. It is translated as CASSALDSTNYGYTF. Full variable domain (rest looked up from reference TRBV5-6 and TRBJ1-2): DAGVTQSPTHLIKTRGQQVTLRCSPKSGHDTVSWYQQALGQGPQFIFQYYEEEERQRGNFPDRFSGHQFPNYSSELNVNALLLGDSALYLCASSALDSTNYGYTFGSGTRLTVV.

The chain couples TRBV7-3 to TRBJ2-7; D perhaps matches TRBD1 (6 bases). Germline V gives CDR1 SGHTA, CDR2 FQGTGA. Trimming removed 5 bases at V and 4 bases at J, with 12 bases between. The length of the CDR3 is 13 residues. The CDR3 nucleotides are TGTGCCAGCAGCCCCTCAGGGGCGTACGAGCAGTACTTC. Residues: CASSPSGAYEQYF.